A selection of T cell receptor beta chains follows, all from one sample in a study of blood T cell repertoires in COVID-19. Assay: immunoSEQ multiplex PCR; the TCRdb copy retains only in-frame clones and omits some. The sample lists more than 70,000 clones; roughly 80% were seen once. The sample taken for sequencing was peripheral blood. These receptors were obtained from a woman in her seventies with acute or convalescent COVID-19. Each CDR3 is given without its conserved first and last residue. The D gene is left open where the match is weak.

D gene: TRBD2
J gene: TRBJ2-7
V gene: TRBV30
CDR3 length: 13
CDR3 protein: AWGELAGGTYEQY

D gene: .
J gene: TRBJ2-7
V gene: TRBV9
CDR3 length: 13
CDR3 protein: ASSARAEGPYEQY

D gene: .
J gene: TRBJ1-2
V gene: TRBV6-4
CDR3 length: 12
CDR3 protein: ASSDSGQGYGYT

D gene: .
J gene: TRBJ2-7
V gene: TRBV5-6
CDR3 length: 14
CDR3 protein: ASSFRGTRVDNMEY

D gene: TRBD1
J gene: TRBJ1-5
V gene: TRBV19
CDR3 length: 16
CDR3 protein: ASSIRARGQNSNQPQH

D gene: .
J gene: TRBJ2-5
V gene: TRBV2
CDR3 length: 12
CDR3 protein: ASRRDTFLETQY

D gene: .
J gene: TRBJ2-2
V gene: TRBV7-2
CDR3 length: 16
CDR3 protein: ASSLVSGVLRGTGELF

D gene: .
J gene: TRBJ2-2
V gene: TRBV29-1
CDR3 length: 11
CDR3 protein: SVDNGLGGELF

D gene: TRBD1
J gene: TRBJ1-2
V gene: TRBV20-1
CDR3 length: 12
CDR3 protein: SASATGGNYGYT

D gene: TRBD1
J gene: TRBJ2-5
V gene: TRBV24-1
CDR3 length: 12
CDR3 protein: ATSDSGGRETQY

D gene: .
J gene: TRBJ2-3
V gene: TRBV6-5
CDR3 length: 14
CDR3 protein: ASSYSSPGNTDTQY

D gene: .
J gene: TRBJ2-4
V gene: TRBV19
CDR3 length: 15
CDR3 protein: ATTTRSGSLAKNIQY

D gene: TRBD1
J gene: TRBJ1-1
V gene: TRBV19
CDR3 length: 15
CDR3 protein: ASSPGRYRGMNTEAF

D gene: TRBD2
J gene: TRBJ2-1
V gene: TRBV2
CDR3 length: 13
CDR3 protein: ASKYQTSEAGEQF

D gene: .
J gene: TRBJ1-2
V gene: TRBV19
CDR3 length: 13
CDR3 protein: ASSTNRAGSGGYT